These 14 T cell receptor beta chains originate from one sample sequenced in a study of T cells in localized non-small cell lung cancer. The protocol was immunoSEQ multiplex PCR, while the TCRdb copy is restricted to in-frame clones and leaves out a portion. The sample consists of roughly 71,000 clones, roughly 90% of them appearing once. This material consisted of peripheral blood, taken before any cancer treatment. The source is a male donor at least 60 years old with stage III squamous cell lung carcinoma.

V usage is TRBV19 and J usage is TRBJ1-3; maybe TRBD1 (5 bases). The length of the CDR3 is 14 residues. Trimming left V 8 bases short and J 3 bases short, with 14 bases between. Germline V CDR1 and CDR2: LNHDA, SQIVND (reference sequence). CDR3 region: CASRGTGVGNTIYF. In DNA form, the CDR3 reads TGTGCCAGTCGAGGGACCGGAGTTGGAAACACCATATATTTT.

J is TRBJ1-1 and V is TRBV20-1; D is perhaps TRBD1 (5 bases). The CDR3 spans 11 residues. The V gene lost 2 bases and the J gene lost 8 bases, with 9 bases spanning the gap. CDR1 DFQATT and CDR2 SNEGSKA come from the germline V gene (reference sequence). CDR3 amino acids: CSARSREEAFF. In DNA form, the CDR3 reads TGCAGTGCTAGAAGCAGGGAGGAAGCTTTCTTT.

V and J are TRBV7-2 and TRBJ1-2; 7 bases line up with TRBD1. Germline V CDR1 and CDR2: SGHTA, FQGNSA. The CDR3 is 15 residues long. Losses at the gene ends were 4 bases for V and 6 bases for J; bases not matched to a gene: 11. The CDR3 DNA follows: TGTGCCAGCAGCTCGTACCCGGGACAGATGGATGGCTACACCTTC. Its translation is CASSSYPGQMDGYTF.

This clone was recorded once. This rearrangement joins TRBV7-2 to TRBJ1-2, with TRBD1 identical over 12 bases. Germline V gives CDR1 SGHTA, CDR2 FQGNSA. The trim removed 5 bases at V and 5 bases at J, leaving 6 bases unmatched. The CDR3 is 15 residues long. The CDR3 coding sequence is TGTGCCAGCAGCGTTGGGACAGGGGGCTTTTATGGCTACACCTTC. Its translation: CASSVGTGGFYGYTF.

The J gene is TRBJ1-2, the V gene TRBV6-5; D gene unclear. The V end was cut by 6 bases, the J end by 6 bases, with 14 bases between. The germline CDR1 and CDR2 sequences are MNHEY and SVGAGI. The CDR3 contains 13 residues. This CDR3 reads CASSPAKEDGYTF. In DNA form, the CDR3 reads TGTGCCAGCAGCCCAGCAAAAGAGGATGGCTACACCTTC.

The V call is TRBV10-2, the J call TRBJ1-6; D gene uncertain. Germline values: CDR1 WSHSY, CDR2 SAAADI. Trimming pared 2 bases from V and 8 bases from J, leaving 7 bases between. This CDR3 spans 13 amino acids. CDR3 in DNA: TGCGCCAGCAGTGAGAGGAGCGATTCACCCCTCCACTTT. Its protein is CASSERSDSPLHF.

In nucleotides, the CDR3 is TGTGCCAGCATCGATTGGGACAGGGGCCGCAATGAGCAGTTCTTC. Amino acids: CASIDWDRGRNEQFF. The J gene is TRBJ2-1, the V gene TRBV2; 10 bases match TRBD1. The germline gives CDR1 SNHLY, CDR2 FYNNEI. CDR3 length: 15 residues. V was pared by 7 bases and J by 6 bases, with 9 bases of the junction left unmatched.

CDR3 sequence (DNA): TGTGCCAGCAGCTCTCAGGGCGGAAGCACTGAAGCTTTCTTT. Its protein is CASSSQGGSTEAFF. The V call is TRBV7-2, the J call TRBJ1-1; possibly TRBD1 for D (5 bases). Germline CDR1 SGHTA, CDR2 FQGNSA. Trimming took 4 bases from V and 4 from J, leaving 13 bases between them. This CDR3 spans 14 amino acids.

V gene TRBV7-2 combines with J gene TRBJ2-3; D may be TRBD1 (5 bases). The CDR3 contains 13 residues. V gave up 8 bases and J gave up 0 bases, with 9 bases separating them. Germline V gives CDR1 SGHTA, CDR2 FQGNSA. Written as DNA, the CDR3 is TGTGCCAGCGCCAGGGAAAGCACAGATACGCAGTATTTT. The encoded protein is CASARESTDTQYF. Supplemented by reference TRBV7-2 and TRBJ2-3, the full variable domain reads GAGVSQSPSNKVTEKGKDVELRCDPISGHTALYWYRQSLGQGLEFLIYFQGNSAPDKSGLPSDRFSAERTGGSVSTLTIQRTQQEDSAVYLCASARESTDTQYFGPGTRLTVL.

The chain combines TRBV2 with TRBJ2-5, with 7 bases matching TRBD2. V lost 7 bases to trimming and J lost 2 bases; unmatched junction nucleotides: 19. The CDR3 consists of 18 residues. Germline loops: CDR1 SNHLY, CDR2 FYNNEI. The CDR3 spells CASKSRGWSGVTQETQYF. The DNA of the CDR3 is TGTGCCAGCAAGAGTCGGGGATGGAGCGGGGTAACACAAGAGACCCAGTACTTC.

This chain uses TRBV11-2 with TRBJ2-3, with 9 bases that match TRBD2. The CDR3 has 15 amino acids. Germline V gene lookup returns CDR1 SGHAT and CDR2 FQNNGV. Losses at the gene ends were 5 bases for V and 6 bases for J; bases not matched to a gene: 9. CDR3 nucleotides: TGTGCCAGCAGCACAGCTAGCGGGAAGGGGGATACGCAGTATTTT. Its protein product is CASSTASGKGDTQYF.

The V and J genes are TRBV5-4 and TRBJ1-3; D is unresolved. From germline, CDR1 is SGHNT and CDR2 YYREEE (reference sequence). The CDR3 runs to 16 residues. Trimming removed 4 bases from V and 1 base from J, with 15 bases in between. CDR3 sequence reads: CASSESSGPSGNTIYF. The CDR3 coding sequence is TGTGCCAGCAGCGAAAGTTCGGGTCCGTCTGGAAACACCATATATTTT.

This chain links TRBV4-3 with TRBJ2-1, with D perhaps TRBD1 (5 bases). Germline values: CDR1 LGHNA, CDR2 YSLEER. The CDR3 spans 15 residues. V was clipped by 6 bases and J by 5 bases, with 17 bases between them. The CDR3: CASSGAGLLNNEQFF. The CDR3, as DNA: TGCGCCAGCAGTGGGGCAGGGCTACTAAACAATGAGCAGTTCTTC.

The gene calls are TRBV6-5 and TRBJ2-3, with 10 bases lining up with TRBD2. The CDR3 has 15 residues. V lost 4 bases, J lost 2 bases, and 3 bases stayed unmatched. Per germline, CDR1 MNHEY and CDR2 SVGAGI. CDR3: CASSSLAGFTDTQYF. Here the CDR3 DNA reads TGTGCCAGCAGTTCACTAGCGGGGTTCACAGATACGCAGTATTTT.